What follows are 26 T cell receptor beta chains derived from one specimen sequenced in a study of T cells in Graves' hyperthyroidism and ophthalmopathy. The CDR3 regions of TCR beta were amplified from RNA transcripts. Carried out on the TCR CDR3, a first-round RT-PCR used the HTBI primer set. One entry per CDR3 protein results from TCRdb running MiXCR on the multiplex PCR reads. The sample contains 370,000 or so distinct CDR3 sequences, roughly 14% of which appear only once. Sequencing was carried out using blood. Every receptor here comes from a woman under 30 with Graves' hyperthyroidism that later progressed to Graves' ophthalmopathy.

V and J are TRBV7-2 and TRBJ1-1, with 8 bases matching TRBD1. V dropped 5 bases and J dropped 4; count of bases not matched to a gene: 9. The CDR3 is made up of 15 amino acids. Germline V lookup: CDR1 SGHTA, CDR2 FQGNSA. CDR3 in amino acids: CASSPRQGMGTEAFF. DNA for the CDR3: TGTGCCAGCAGCCCCCGACAGGGGATGGGCACTGAAGCTTTCTTT. The full variable domain, completed using reference TRBV7-2 and TRBJ1-1, is GAGVSQSPSNKVTEKGKDVELRCDPISGHTALYWYRQSLGQGLEFLIYFQGNSAPDKSGLPSDRFSAERTGGSVSTLTIQRTQQEDSAVYLCASSPRQGMGTEAFFGQGTRLTVV.

This clonotype was seen at least ten times. The chain links TRBV28 to TRBJ2-3, with TRBD2 as a possible D gene (5 bases). V lost 2 bases and J 0 bases, leaving 12 bases between the germline ends. The CDR3 contains 16 residues. Germline values: CDR1 MDHEN, CDR2 SYDVKM. CDR3 in amino acids: CASSLRARGSTDTQYF. DNA for the CDR3: TGTGCCAGCAGTTTAAGAGCGCGAGGGAGCACAGATACGCAGTATTTT.

This clonotype was picked up many times. This chain uses TRBV14 with TRBJ2-7; unclear D gene. V was trimmed by 2 bases and J by 0 bases, leaving 8 bases between them. This CDR3 has 14 amino acids. Germline V lookup: CDR1 SGHDN, CDR2 FVKESK. The CDR3 DNA reads as TGTGCCAGCAGCCAAATGGGCAGCTCCTACGAGCAGTACTTC. Protein: CASSQMGSSYEQYF.

Many counts were recorded for this clonotype. The chain's CDR3 is CASSSQGILTYEQYF. For the CDR3, the DNA is TGTGCCAGCAGTTCACAGGGGATACTAACCTACGAGCAGTACTTC. This chain joins TRBV6-5 and TRBJ2-7, with TRBD1 matching 7 bases. After removal of 4 bases from V and 2 bases from J, the junction contained 8 bases not matched to a gene. The CDR3 runs to 15 residues. Germline-derived CDR1 and CDR2 are MNHEY and SVGAGI.

V gene TRBV11-2 combines with J gene TRBJ1-6, with TRBD1 identical over 8 bases. Germline-derived CDR1 and CDR2 are SGHAT and FQNNGV. The ends lost 9 bases at V and 0 bases at J; junction bases unmatched: 13. The CDR3 length is 18 residues. The CDR3 bases are TGTGCCAGTGGCTTGCGACAGGGGTATTACTCCTATAATTCACCCCTCCACTTT. Protein product: CASGLRQGYYSYNSPLHF.

A few counts support this clonotype. The CDR3 DNA is TGCAGTGCTAGACCCCTAAGGACTGATACCTACGAGCAGTACTTC. It codes for CSARPLRTDTYEQYF. The chain uses TRBV20-1 and TRBJ2-7, with D tentatively TRBD2 (5 bases). The CDR3 sequence is 15 residues long. From germline, CDR1 is DFQATT and CDR2 SNEGSKA (reference sequence). V lost 2 bases and J lost 2, with 16 bases in between.

This clonotype occurred many times. The chain has TRBV7-9 and TRBJ2-1; 10 nucleotides line up with TRBD2. The V and J ends lost 3 bases and 5 bases, in that order; junction bases with no gene match: 4. This CDR3 region has 15 residues. The germline gives CDR1 SEHNR, CDR2 FQNEAQ (reference sequence). In nucleotides, the CDR3 is TGTGCCAGCAGCTTTCTAGCGGGAGCCGACAATGAGCAGTTCTTC. Translated: CASSFLAGADNEQFF.

This clonotype was detected many times. V is TRBV5-1 and J is TRBJ2-1, with TRBD2 matching over 8 bases. In germline, CDR1 is SGHRS, CDR2 YFSETQ. This CDR3 has 15 amino acids. V lost 4 bases and J lost 8; bases outside the gene matches: 11. The CDR3 spells CASSPLAGGGDEQFF. DNA for the CDR3: TGCGCCAGCAGCCCCTTGGCGGGAGGAGGAGATGAGCAGTTCTTC. The full variable domain, with the rest looked up from reference TRBV5-1 and TRBJ2-1, is KAGVTQTPRYLIKTRGQQVTLSCSPISGHRSVSWYQQTPGQGLQFLFEYFSETQRNKGNFPGRFSGRQFSNSRSEMNVSTLELGDSALYLCASSPLAGGGDEQFFGPGTRLTVL.

This chain uses TRBV6-5 with TRBJ2-3; 11 bases are shared with TRBD1. Germline CDR1 MNHEY, CDR2 SVGAGI. The CDR3 runs to 16 residues. V shed 0 bases, J shed 4 bases, and the junction held 3 bases outside the gene matches. CDR3 DNA: TGTGCCAGCAGTTACTCCGGGACAGGGGGAGCAGATACGCAGTATTTT. It yields the protein CASSYSGTGGADTQYF.

This clonotype was seen repeatedly, ten times or more. The V and J genes are TRBV18 and TRBJ2-7, with 9 bases matching TRBD2. The germline V gene encodes CDR1 KGHSH and CDR2 LQKENI. V lost 3 bases to trimming and J lost 3 bases; unmatched junction nucleotides: 6. This CDR3 is built from 15 residues. The chain's CDR3 is CASSPPSGTYYEQYF. The CDR3 DNA is TGTGCCAGCTCACCCCCTAGCGGGACTTACTACGAGCAGTACTTC.

This clonotype was detected many times. The rearrangement uses TRBV28 and TRBJ2-7; D uncertain. Germline CDR1 MDHEN, CDR2 SYDVKM. V was cut by 8 bases and J by 0 bases, with 11 bases left in between. The CDR3 spans 13 residues. CDR3 amino acids: CASAWGVSYEQYF. CDR3 in DNA: TGTGCCAGCGCTTGGGGTGTCTCCTACGAGCAGTACTTC.

This clonotype was seen a handful of times. The V gene is TRBV25-1, the J gene TRBJ2-1; TRBD2 aligns across 16 bases. Unmatched junction bases numbered 8, after V lost 3 bases and J lost 0 bases. The CDR3 has 20 amino acids. CDR1 is MGHDK and CDR2 is SYGVNS in the germline V gene. Written as DNA, the CDR3 is TGTGCCAGCAGTGAGTCCGGGACTAGCGGGAGGGAGAGCTCCTACAATGAGCAGTTCTTC. Protein product: CASSESGTSGRESSYNEQFF.

This clonotype was counted a few times. V and J are TRBV20-1 and TRBJ2-1, with TRBD2 identical over 11 bases. The V and J ends lost 0 bases and 3 bases, in that order; junction bases with no gene match: 4. CDR1 and CDR2 (germline): DFQATT, SNEGSKA (reference sequence). The CDR3 is made up of 16 amino acids. The CDR3 region has the DNA TGCAGTGCTAGAGACCCACTAGCGGGGGACTACAATGAGCAGTTCTTC. Protein product: CSARDPLAGDYNEQFF.

Comment on this clonotype: This clone may be a read error of a much larger clone one base away. The chain carries TRBV2 and TRBJ1-1, with TRBD1 as a possible D gene (5 bases). The CDR3 contains 14 residues. V was clipped by 9 bases and J by 4 bases, with 18 bases between them. Germline V gene sequence: CDR1 SNHLY, CDR2 FYNNEI. CDR3 amino acids: CARRETRGGTEAFF. The CDR3 region has the DNA TGTGCCAGGAGGGAGACAAGGGGTGGCACTGAAGCTTTCTTT.

This clonotype showed up many times. The gene calls are TRBV20-1 and TRBJ2-1, with TRBD1 matching over 7 bases. Germline V gene sequence: CDR1 DFQATT, CDR2 SNEGSKA (reference sequence). This CDR3 comprises 13 residues. V shed 6 bases and J 1 base; nucleotides not matched to a gene: 3. In DNA, the CDR3 is TGCAGTGCCTGGGACAGTTCCTACAATGAGCAGTTCTTC. Its protein is CSAWDSSYNEQFF.

This clonotype was detected ten times or more. The chain links TRBV27 to TRBJ2-1; 10 bases are shared with TRBD2. Germline V gives CDR1 MNHEY, CDR2 SMNVEV (reference sequence). There are 20 residues in the CDR3. V dropped 2 bases and J dropped 1; count of bases not matched to a gene: 14. Here the CDR3 DNA reads TGTGCCAGCAGTTTAGTCGTGGGTAGCGGGAGGCCCAGTTCCTACAATGAGCAGTTCTTC. This translates into CASSLVVGSGRPSSYNEQFF.

This clonotype came up many times. This rearrangement joins TRBV7-9 to TRBJ2-3; D perhaps matches TRBD2 (6 bases). The CDR3 is 14 residues long. The germline gives CDR1 SEHNR, CDR2 FQNEAQ (reference sequence). Trimming cost V 10 bases and J 3 bases, with 17 bases left between them. CDR3: CATRRGSGTDTQYF. The CDR3 DNA reads as TGTGCCACGAGGAGGGGTAGTGGGACAGATACGCAGTATTTT. The variable domain in full, completed from reference TRBV7-9 and TRBJ2-3, reads DTGVSQNPRHKITKRGQNVTFRCDPISEHNRLYWYRQTLGQGPEFLTYFQNEAQLEKSRLLSDRFSAERPKGSFSTLEIQRTEQGDSAMYLCATRRGSGTDTQYFGPGTRLTVL.

This clonotype was found many times. The gene calls are TRBV2 and TRBJ2-7, with 9 bases that match TRBD1. Unmatched junction bases numbered 3, after V lost 3 bases and J lost 3 bases. The CDR3 has 14 residues. Germline CDR1 is SNHLY and CDR2 is FYNNEI. CDR3 sequence: CASSDGQGIYEQYF. The CDR3 coding sequence is TGTGCCAGCAGTGACGGACAGGGGATCTACGAGCAGTACTTC.

As concerns this clonotype: Since a much larger clone is just one base distant, this may be a read error. J is TRBJ2-7 and V is TRBV2; 7 nucleotides agree with TRBD2. CDR3 size: 14 residues. CDR1 SNHLY and CDR2 FYNNEI come from the germline V gene. This CDR3 reads CGSRVREGNYEQYF. The CDR3 DNA sequence: TGTGGCAGCAGAGTGAGGGAGGGGAACTACGAGCAGTACTTC.

This clonotype was observed at least ten times. The chain is built from TRBV6-1 and TRBJ2-1; possible D gene TRBD1, 6 bases. The CDR3 length is 16 residues. V gave up 6 bases and J gave up 2 bases, with 17 bases separating them. The germline CDR1 and CDR2 sequences are MNHNS and SASEGT. Here the CDR3 reads CASRNPQGHPYNEQFF. CDR3 bases: TGTGCCAGCAGAAACCCCCAGGGGCACCCCTACAATGAGCAGTTCTTC.

In the case of this clonotype: This may come from a read error, since a much larger clone is one base off. The V call is TRBV2, the J call TRBJ2-7; D unclear. Trimming shortened V by 8 bases and J by 7 bases, and 12 bases separated the two germline ends. The CDR3 is 11 amino acids. Germline values: CDR1 SNHLY, CDR2 FYNNEI. The CDR3 DNA reads as TGTGCCAGCGATTTTGGCAATGAGCAGTACTTC. It yields the protein CASDFGNEQYF. The variable domain in full, with the rest retrieved from reference TRBV2 and TRBJ2-7, is EPEVTQTPSHQVTQMGQEVILRCVPISNHLYFYWYRQILGQKVEFLVSFYNNEISEKSEIFDDQFSVERPDGSNFTLKIRSTKLEDSAMYFCASDFGNEQYFGPGTRLTVT.

The table lists this clonotype with many counts. V is TRBV6-2 or TRBV6-3 and J is TRBJ2-7, with D hard to call. The CDR3 has 11 amino acids. Trimming removed 6 bases from V and 3 bases from J, with 6 bases in between. Germline V gene data show CDR1 as MNHEY and CDR2 as SVGEGT. CDR3 nucleotide sequence: TGTGCCAGCAGCCATAACTACGAGCAGTACTTC. Its protein is CASSHNYEQYF.

In this sample, this clonotype turned up many times. The chain recombines TRBV27 with TRBJ2-6; D not certain. The CDR3 is 16 residues long. Germline CDR1 and CDR2: MNHEY and SMNVEV (reference sequence). Trimming cost V 6 bases and J 0 bases, with 12 bases left between them. As DNA, the CDR3 is TGTGCCAGCAGCCTCGACGGGCTCTCTGGGGCCAACGTCCTGACTTTC. It encodes CASSLDGLSGANVLTF.

This clonotype was observed many times. The chain is built from TRBV27 and TRBJ2-3; TRBD2 matches at 11 bases. The V gene end was trimmed by 4 bases and the J gene end by 0 bases; junction bases not matched to a gene: 3. The CDR3 sequence is 16 residues long. Germline loops: CDR1 MNHEY, CDR2 SMNVEV (reference sequence). CDR3 in DNA: TGTGCCAGCAGTTGGAGACTAGCGGGAAGCACAGATACGCAGTATTTT. Translated, it gives CASSWRLAGSTDTQYF.

This clonotype was seen ten or more times. This chain links TRBV3-1 with TRBJ2-7; D unclear. Trimming cost V 1 base and J 7 bases, with 8 bases left between them. The germline gives CDR1 LGHDT, CDR2 YNNKEL (reference sequence). The CDR3 totals 12 residues. The CDR3 sequence is CASSQAVEEQYF. The CDR3 DNA sequence: TGTGCCAGCAGCCAAGCAGTTGAAGAGCAGTACTTC.

The chain joins TRBV29-1 to TRBJ2-5; perhaps TRBD2 as D (8 bases). The germline V and J ends were trimmed by 2 bases and 5 bases, with 21 bases remaining between them. The CDR3 is 16 residues long. Germline V gene sequence: CDR1 SQVTM, CDR2 ANQGSEA. CDR3 sequence reads: CSVEREGQGGPETQYF. The DNA for the CDR3 is TGCAGCGTTGAACGGGAGGGACAAGGGGGCCCGGAGACCCAGTACTTC.